This T cell receptor beta chain emerged from a study of T cell repertoires in cytomegalovirus infection. Study in general: Public TCR beta signatures provided an indication of both CMV infection and a matching HLA type. Study results and limitations: CMV-specific HLA-C-restricted TCR beta clonotypes dominated the ex vivo response. The study identified carriers of CMV plus the relevant HLA from cumulative public TCR beta family frequency.

Notes on this clonotype: The antigen remains unidentified.

V lost 4 bases to trimming and J lost 5 bases, with 20 bases between them. This CDR3 is 16 amino acids long. Germline CDR1 reads SEHNR; CDR2 reads FQNEAQ (reference sequence). Each CDR3 protein gets one entry after TCRdb re-called the reads with MiXCR. The sample holds approximately 630,000 distinct CDR3 sequences; around 24% are singletons and the top ten take roughly 8%. This clonotype was sampled from a human donor in good health (CMV status not recorded). Some clones in this sample may be carry-over from other donors' samples. The sample taken for sequencing was CD8+ T cells from PBMCs. V and J are TRBV7-9 and TRBJ2-5; perhaps TRBD2 as D (5 bases). CDR3 amino acids: CASSSDERTSGETQYF. In DNA, the CDR3 is TGTGCCAGCAGCTCCGACGAGCGGACCAGCGGCGAGACCCAGTACTTC.